This entry lists 10 T cell receptor beta chains sequenced from one sample in a study of T cell responses to AZD1222 COVID-19 vaccine. Libraries were prepared by immunoSEQ multiplex PCR; TCRdb keeps only in-frame clonotypes and omits some of them. The sample holds around 110,000 clones, around nine tenths seen once. This specimen was peripheral blood, taken on day 0 of AZD1222 vaccination. The origin of the receptors is an adult in good health.

V usage is TRBV4-3 and J usage is TRBJ2-1; 7 bases agree with TRBD1. Germline trimming cut 5 bases from V and 5 bases from J; bases unmatched to any gene: 12. The length of the CDR3 is 16 residues. Germline CDR1 reads LGHNA; CDR2 reads YSLEER. CDR3 in DNA: TGCGCCAGCAGCTTCGCTTTCGGGACAGCGGACAATGAGCAGTTCTTC. It is translated as CASSFAFGTADNEQFF.

This sequence joins TRBV29-1 and TRBJ2-7; D may be TRBD1 (5 bases). The CDR3 is made up of 14 amino acids. CDR1 is SQVTM and CDR2 is ANQGSEA in the germline V gene. Between the trimmed V and J ends, which lost 0 bases and 3 bases, there was a span of 12 bases. CDR3 nucleotide sequence: TGCAGCGTTGAAGATCAGGGCAGAAACTACGAGCAGTACTTC. This sequence encodes CSVEDQGRNYEQYF.

The chain carries TRBV7-9 and TRBJ2-7; D not resolved. The V gene's germline CDR1 is SEHNR and CDR2 FQNEAQ (reference sequence). V was shortened by 5 bases and J by 4 bases, with 6 bases between the two germline ends. This CDR3 contains 11 residues. The DNA for the CDR3 is TGTGCCAGCAGCGTTGGGTACGAGCAGTACTTC. This gives the protein CASSVGYEQYF.

The chain links TRBV2 to TRBJ1-1; D remains ambiguous. Trimming took off 7 bases at V and 0 bases at J, with 12 bases between the two ends. The CDR3 totals 14 residues. Germline CDR1 is SNHLY and CDR2 is FYNNEI. The DNA of the CDR3 is TGTGCCAGCACCCTCGGACGGATGAACACTGAAGCTTTCTTT. Translation: CASTLGRMNTEAFF.

This CDR3 is CASSAPVRTTNRDEQYF. The CDR3 nucleotides read TGCGCCAGCAGCGCTCCTGTGAGGACTACAAACAGGGACGAGCAGTACTTC. This chain connects TRBV4-1 to TRBJ2-7; D is possibly TRBD1 or TRBD2 (6 bases each). Germline loops: CDR1 MGHRA, CDR2 YSYEKL. The CDR3 totals 17 residues. Between the trimmed V and J ends, which lost 5 bases and 5 bases, there was a span of 25 bases.

The chain uses TRBV6-2 or TRBV6-3 and TRBJ1-1, with no clear D. The CDR3 loop spans 13 amino acids. CDR1 and CDR2 (germline): MNHEY, SVGEGT. Trimming stripped 2 bases from V and 7 bases from J, with 11 bases between. CDR3 DNA: TGTGCCAGCAGTTACCAAACCCGGGATGAAGCTTTCTTT. Translation: CASSYQTRDEAFF.

The chain recombines TRBV6-4 with TRBJ1-5; a possible D gene is TRBD1 (5 bases). The germline CDR1 and CDR2 sequences are MRHNA and SNTAGT. This CDR3 comprises 16 residues. Trimming pared 3 bases from V and 0 bases from J, leaving 12 bases between. This CDR3 is CASSEWDSDSNQPQHF. The CDR3 region has the DNA TGTGCCAGCAGTGAATGGGACTCCGATAGCAATCAGCCCCAGCATTTT.

The rearrangement joins TRBV5-1 to TRBJ2-7, with no clear D. Trimming took 4 bases from V and 0 from J, leaving 11 bases between them. This CDR3 has 14 amino acids. The germline V gene encodes CDR1 SGHRS and CDR2 YFSETQ. In DNA form, the CDR3 reads TGCGCCAGCAGCCCCTCGAAACCCTCCTACGAGCAGTACTTC. Its protein product is CASSPSKPSYEQYF.

J is TRBJ2-7 and V is TRBV10-3; TRBD2 matches 7 bases. Germline values: CDR1 ENHRY, CDR2 SYGVKD. After removal of 6 bases from V and 7 bases from J, the junction contained 15 bases not matched to a gene. This CDR3 has 15 residues. The CDR3: CAIREKRGGTLEQYF. The CDR3 DNA follows: TGTGCCATCAGGGAGAAGCGGGGAGGAACCCTGGAGCAGTACTTC.

This clone was recorded only once. The chain has TRBV9 and TRBJ1-2; D not certain. Between the trimmed V and J ends, which lost 4 bases and 7 bases, there was a span of 17 bases. Germline lookup yields CDR1 SGDLS and CDR2 YYNGEE. This CDR3 has 14 residues. CDR3 nucleotides: TGTGCCAGCAGCACAAGCGATCGACGGGGTGGCTACACCTTC. Its translation is CASSTSDRRGGYTF. The full variable domain, with the rest looked up from reference TRBV9 and TRBJ1-2, is DSGVTQTPKHLITATGQRVTLRCSPRSGDLSVYWYQQSLDQGLQFLIQYYNGEERAKGNILERFSAQQFPDLHSELNLSSLELGDSALYFCASSTSDRRGGYTFGSGTRLTVV.